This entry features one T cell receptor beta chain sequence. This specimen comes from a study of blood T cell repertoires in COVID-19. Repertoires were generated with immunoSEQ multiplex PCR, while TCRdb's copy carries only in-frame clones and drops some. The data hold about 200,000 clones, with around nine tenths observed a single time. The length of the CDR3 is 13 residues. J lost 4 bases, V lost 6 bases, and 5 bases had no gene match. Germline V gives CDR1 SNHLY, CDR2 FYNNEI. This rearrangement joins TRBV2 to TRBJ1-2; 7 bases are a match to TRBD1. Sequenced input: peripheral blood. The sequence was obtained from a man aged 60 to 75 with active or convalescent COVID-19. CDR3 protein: CASSPGQIYGYTF. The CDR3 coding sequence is TGTGCCAGCAGCCCGGGACAGATCTATGGCTACACCTTC.